Below, 28 T cell receptor beta chains from the same sample are listed, as sequenced in a study of cytomegalovirus exposure and HLA in healthy donors. The PCR contained 60 Vbeta and 13 Jbeta primers. Sequencing used immunoSEQ multiplex PCR; TCRdb keeps in-frame clones, though not all of them. Of around 110,000 clones listed, roughly 69% are singletons. The material sequenced was PBMCs. These receptors originate from a woman in her forties in good health and CMV-seropositive.

This clone was observed a single time. The chain couples TRBV7-8 to TRBJ1-5; the D is unclear. This CDR3 comprises 13 residues. Germline CDR1 reads SGHVS; CDR2 reads FQNEAQ. V lost 0 bases and J 6 bases, leaving 6 bases between the germline ends. The CDR3 coding sequence is TGTGCCAGCAGCTTAGCCGTCCTTCAGCCCCAGCATTTT. It codes for CASSLAVLQPQHF.

V is TRBV28 and J is TRBJ1-2; perhaps TRBD1 as D (6 bases). V gave up 10 bases and J gave up 4 bases, with 19 bases separating them. Germline V CDR1 and CDR2: MDHEN, SYDVKM. This CDR3 spans 14 amino acids. Here the CDR3 DNA reads TGTGCCACCCACGAGGGTGGGGGCGGCTATGGCTACACCTTC. Its translation is CATHEGGGGYGYTF.

The chain recombines TRBV30 with TRBJ2-5; 9 bases align to TRBD2. The closer fit of TRBJ2-7 to the DNA end suggests the J call may be wrong. Germline loops: CDR1 GTSNPN, CDR2 SVGIG (reference sequence). The CDR3 is 13 residues long. The CDR3 here is CAWSVLAGNEQYF. CDR3 bases: TGTGCCTGGAGTGTTCTAGCGGGGAACGAGCAGTACTTC.

V and J are TRBV18 and TRBJ1-4; 7 positions match TRBD1. Germline CDR1 is KGHSH and CDR2 is LQKENI. The CDR3 runs 13 residues. V shed 3 bases and J 6 bases; nucleotides not matched to a gene: 1. The CDR3 loop is CASSPGTDEKLFF. DNA of the CDR3: TGTGCCAGCTCACCGGGGACAGATGAAAAACTGTTTTTT.

This clone was observed a single time. The chain links TRBV29-1 to TRBJ1-2, with D possibly TRBD1 on 6 matching bases. Germline assignment: CDR1 SQVTM and CDR2 ANQGSEA. The CDR3 contains 12 residues. Between the trimmed V and J ends, which lost 7 bases and 8 bases, there was a span of 17 bases. The CDR3 DNA is TGCAGCGCCTCTCCGACAGGACGGGGCTACACCTTC. Amino acids: CSASPTGRGYTF.

With respect to this clone: This specimen includes other DNA sequences encoding the same CDR3. V and J are TRBV28 and TRBJ1-1; possible D gene TRBD1, 5 bases. This CDR3 region has 13 residues. V lost 6 bases and J 6 bases, leaving 14 bases between the germline ends. CDR1 is MDHEN, CDR2 SYDVKM, per germline. CDR3 protein: CASRLTARPEAFF. The CDR3 coding sequence is TGTGCCAGCAGGTTGACAGCCCGTCCTGAAGCTTTCTTT.

The rearrangement uses TRBV5-6 and TRBJ2-3; TRBD1 is a possible D gene (5 bases). Germline CDR1 is SGHDT and CDR2 is YYEEEE. V was shortened by 5 bases and J by 3 bases, with 13 bases between the two germline ends. The CDR3 length is 14 residues. In DNA, the CDR3 is TGTGCCAGCAGTCCCAGGGTATTGACAGATACGCAGTATTTT. It translates to CASSPRVLTDTQYF. Drawing the rest from reference TRBV5-6 and TRBJ2-3, the complete variable domain is DAGVTQSPTHLIKTRGQQVTLRCSPKSGHDTVSWYQQALGQGPQFIFQYYEEEERQRGNFPDRFSGHQFPNYSSELNVNALLLGDSALYLCASSPRVLTDTQYFGPGTRLTVL.

The chain employs TRBV27 and TRBJ2-3; perhaps TRBD2 as D (5 bases). The CDR3 loop spans 14 amino acids. Per germline, CDR1 MNHEY and CDR2 SMNVEV (reference sequence). The V gene lost 4 bases and the J gene lost 5 bases, with 13 bases spanning the gap. The CDR3 DNA is TGTGCCAGCAGTTCCCGGAGAGGGCGAGATACGCAGTATTTT. It yields the protein CASSSRRGRDTQYF.

The genes are TRBV9 and TRBJ2-1; tentatively, D is TRBD2 (6 bases). The germline V gene has CDR1 SGDLS and CDR2 YYNGEE. Trimming removed 4 bases at V and 7 bases at J, with 9 bases between. CDR3 size: 12 residues. CDR3 in amino acids: CASSKSGNEQFF. The CDR3 bases are TGTGCCAGCAGCAAGAGCGGGAATGAGCAGTTCTTC.

V is TRBV12-2 and J is TRBJ2-7; the table's TRBD1 call for D was not verified on the DNA. TRBV12-2 is listed as a pseudogene. The CDR3 has 16 residues. Here the CDR3 DNA reads TGTGCAAGTCGCTCGGGGGCCAGGACAGGGGACTACGAGCAGTACTTC. This translates into CASRSGARTGDYEQYF.

The chain has TRBV7-2 and TRBJ2-2, with 13 positions matching TRBD2. The CDR3 extends over 16 amino acids. Germline CDR1 and CDR2: SGHTA and FQGNSA. V lost 4 bases, J lost 7 bases, and 6 bases stayed unmatched. The CDR3 protein is CASSWTGLAGFGELFF. In nucleotides, the CDR3 is TGTGCCAGCAGCTGGACGGGACTAGCGGGATTCGGGGAGCTGTTTTTT.

The count of this clone is one. This CDR3 is CASSRTGNGQETQYF. In DNA, the CDR3 is TGTGCCAGCAGCCGGACAGGGAATGGCCAAGAGACCCAGTACTTC. The gene calls are TRBV6-4 and TRBJ2-5; 8 bases match TRBD1. Unmatched junction bases numbered 7, after V lost 6 bases and J lost 1 base. Germline loops: CDR1 MRHNA, CDR2 SNTAGT. The CDR3 covers 15 residues.

This sequence joins TRBV28 and TRBJ2-7; the D gene is possibly TRBD1 (6 bases). Per the germline V gene, CDR1 is MDHEN and CDR2 is SYDVKM. The CDR3 spans 13 residues. The germline V and J ends were trimmed by 6 bases and 4 bases, with 13 bases remaining between them. This CDR3 is CASSTPQGYEQYF. The CDR3 nucleotides are TGTGCCAGCAGCACACCACAGGGATACGAGCAGTACTTC.

CDR3 in amino acids: CATSRVQGPPGYGYTF. DNA for the CDR3: TGTGCCACCAGCAGAGTTCAGGGGCCGCCGGGGTATGGCTACACCTTC. This rearrangement joins TRBV15 to TRBJ1-2; the D gene is possibly TRBD1 (6 bases). The CDR3 sequence is 16 residues long. Deletions cut 1 base from V and 5 bases from J, with 17 bases between. Germline CDR1 LNHNV, CDR2 YYDKDF (reference sequence).

The chain combines TRBV5-1 with TRBJ2-3, with D uncertain. The germline V gene has CDR1 SGHRS and CDR2 YFSETQ. CDR3 length: 15 residues. Trimming removed 0 bases at V and 4 bases at J, with 12 bases between. The CDR3 loop is CASSLDSYGPDTQYF. CDR3 coding DNA: TGCGCCAGCAGCTTGGACTCCTATGGGCCAGATACGCAGTATTTT. Supplemented by reference TRBV5-1 and TRBJ2-3, the full variable domain reads KAGVTQTPRYLIKTRGQQVTLSCSPISGHRSVSWYQQTPGQGLQFLFEYFSETQRNKGNFPGRFSGRQFSNSRSEMNVSTLELGDSALYLCASSLDSYGPDTQYFGPGTRLTVL.

CDR3 nucleotide sequence: TGTGCCAGTAGTTCGTCTGGGGCCAACGTCCTGACTTTC. Translated, it gives CASSSSGANVLTF. The gene calls are TRBV18 and TRBJ2-6; D not resolved. The CDR3 length is 13 residues. The V gene's germline CDR1 is KGHSH and CDR2 LQKENI. V was shortened by 9 bases and J by 1 base, with 7 bases between the two germline ends.

V is TRBV11-2 and J is TRBJ2-1; TRBD2 matches 8 bases. V lost 1 base and J lost 6; bases outside the gene matches: 8. This CDR3 is 16 amino acids long. Germline V gene lookup returns CDR1 SGHAT and CDR2 FQNNGV. CDR3 residues: CASSLVTSGGPNEQFF. The CDR3 DNA sequence: TGTGCCAGCAGCTTAGTTACCTCGGGAGGGCCCAATGAGCAGTTCTTC.

This clone has a single count. Relative to the germline gene, one junction end is altered; a read error may explain this. Additional DNA sequences in this sample encode the identical CDR3. The rearrangement uses TRBV7-7 and TRBJ2-3; 10 nucleotides line up with TRBD2. The CDR3 loop spans 15 amino acids. The germline gives CDR1 SSHAT, CDR2 FNYEAQ (reference sequence). This CDR3 reads CASSLTSGSTDTQYF. The CDR3 DNA sequence: TGTGCTAGCAGCCTGACTAGCGGGAGCACAGATACGCAGTATTTT.

The gene calls are TRBV5-4 and TRBJ2-1; D gene uncertain. Trimming shortened V by 5 bases and J by 11 bases, and 5 bases separated the two germline ends. The CDR3 runs 9 residues. Germline V CDR1 and CDR2: SGHNT, YYREEE (reference sequence). The CDR3 here is CASRLKQFF. CDR3 nucleotides: TGTGCCAGCAGACTGAAGCAGTTCTTC.

This chain links TRBV19 with TRBJ2-7; D may be TRBD2 (6 bases). The CDR3 totals 13 residues. V was clipped by 5 bases and J by 4 bases, with 12 bases between them. Germline-derived CDR1 and CDR2 are LNHDA and SQIVND (reference sequence). CDR3 sequence (DNA): TGTGCCAGTAGTGCAGGACTACCTTACGAGCAGTACTTC. This translates into CASSAGLPYEQYF.

This clone was recorded only once. The CDR3 here is CASSHGGTGKCAIYF. The CDR3 region has the DNA TGCGCCAGCAGCCACGGCGGGACAGGGAAGTGTGCCATATATTTT. This chain uses TRBV4-1 with TRBJ1-3, with 9 bases identical to TRBD1. CDR3 size: 15 residues. J lost 11 bases, V lost 3 bases, and 11 bases had no gene match. Germline V gene sequence: CDR1 MGHRA, CDR2 YSYEKL.

The CDR3 loop reads CASSPPGGTVYEQYF. The CDR3 DNA follows: TGTGCCAGCAGCCCCCCTGGGGGCACAGTATACGAGCAGTACTTC. The V gene is TRBV7-8, the J gene TRBJ2-5, with D perhaps TRBD1 (6 bases). The J call may be wrong; the DNA end is better matched by TRBJ2-7. This CDR3 spans 15 amino acids. CDR1 is SGHVS, CDR2 FQNEAQ, per germline.

The chain is built from TRBV23-1 and TRBJ1-5; D may be TRBD1 (6 bases). TRBV23-1 is treated as an ORF (open reading frame) with a function not yet certain. The V and J ends lost 1 base and 4 bases respectively, with 14 bases between them. The CDR3 loop spans 16 amino acids. The CDR3 here is CASSQWETGQNQPQHF. In DNA, the CDR3 is TGCGCCAGCAGTCAATGGGAAACGGGACAAAATCAGCCCCAGCATTTT.

The chain links TRBV6-5 to TRBJ1-1; the match to TRBD1 covers 8 bases. Germline V CDR1 and CDR2: MNHEY, SVGAGI. After removal of 6 bases from V and 1 base from J, the junction contained 4 bases not matched to a gene. The CDR3 has 14 residues. The CDR3 nucleotides read TGTGCCAGCAGAAGGGACAGGCGGAACACTGAAGCTTTCTTT. It encodes CASRRDRRNTEAFF.

The V call is TRBV5-4, the J call TRBJ1-4; 9 bases match TRBD1. The CDR3 runs 15 residues. Looked up from germline, CDR1 is SGHNT and CDR2 is YYREEE (reference sequence). J was trimmed by 8 bases and V by 4 bases; bases with no gene match: 9. The chain's CDR3 is CASSARGQGGEKLFF. CDR3 bases: TGTGCCAGCAGCGCGCGGGGACAGGGAGGGGAAAAACTGTTTTTT.

In its sample, this clone was seen once. The chain combines TRBV19 with TRBJ2-2, with D perhaps TRBD1 (5 bases). CDR3 length: 16 amino acids. V lost 6 bases to trimming and J lost 0 bases, with 14 bases between them. The V gene's germline CDR1 is LNHDA and CDR2 SQIVND (reference sequence). The CDR3 spells CASSPQDTSNTGELFF. DNA for the CDR3: TGTGCCAGTAGCCCACAGGACACCTCGAACACCGGGGAGCTGTTTTTT.

V usage is TRBV15 and J usage is TRBJ2-5, with TRBD1 matching over 8 bases. The J call may be faulty, since TRBJ2-7 better matches the DNA end. Per the germline V gene, CDR1 is LNHNV and CDR2 is YYDKDF (reference sequence). The CDR3 has 15 residues. The chain's CDR3 is CATSGQGQYSYEQYF. As DNA, the CDR3 is TGTGCCACCAGCGGACAGGGACAATACTCCTACGAGCAGTACTTC.

V and J are TRBV10-3 and TRBJ1-1; D may be TRBD1 (6 bases). The germline V gene has CDR1 ENHRY and CDR2 SYGVKD. V lost 7 bases, J lost 0 bases, and 15 bases lay in between. The CDR3 loop spans 15 amino acids. In DNA, the CDR3 is TGTGCCATCAACCACGAACAGGGTTTGAACACTGAAGCTTTCTTT. Translated, it gives CAINHEQGLNTEAFF.